The T cell receptor beta chain described here comes from a study of OX40 agonist ivuxolimab in advanced cancers. Broadly, across the study: Ivuxolimab, which targeted the costimulatory receptor OX40 (CD134), was an agonistic, fully human IgG2 monoclonal antibody. Intravenous ivuxolimab was administered to patients every 2 weeks at six dose levels: 0.01, 0.1, 0.3, 1.5, 3 and 10 mg/kg. Among the approximately 50 dose-escalation patients, around 19 had hepatocellular carcinoma, some 15 melanoma, 9 renal cell carcinoma and 9 head and neck cancer. The dose-escalation cohort was approximately 83% male with a mean age of about 65 years, ranging from roughly 20 to 85. Patients were allowed to have had prior anti-PD-1, anti-PD-L1 or anti-CTLA-4 therapy, and approximately 37% of the dose-escalation patients had been treated with checkpoint inhibitors. Three dose-escalation patients achieved partial responses, one with hepatocellular carcinoma and two with cutaneous melanoma. The purpose of peripheral TCRbeta sequencing was to test whether ivuxolimab changed TCR sequence diversity and led to clonal T-cell expansion. The paper covers the monotherapy dose-escalation part of the phase I ivuxolimab trial, which included N of about 56 patients. Findings and caveats that apply to the study as a whole: At doses from 0.1 to 3.0 mg/kg, clonal expansion was seen in both CD4+ and CD8+ blood T cells between baseline and week 6. Low levels of normalized T-cell clonal expansion were also seen in some patients who did not respond. Antigen specificity was not determined for the clonally expanded peripheral T cells. Partial responders in the 0.1-3.0 mg/kg groups had among the lowest normalized peripheral clonal expansion, especially among CD8+ T cells. On average, CD8+ T cells showed more expanded clones than CD4+ T cells after ivuxolimab.

V has 2 bases trimmed and J has 5 bases trimmed; junction bases matching no gene number 5. The CDR3 has 15 amino acids, counting the end cysteine and phenylalanine. Solely the CDR3 DNA is kept, with 45 bases framed from the first base. Sequences MNHEY (CDR1) and SVGAGI (CDR2) are obtained from the germline V gene. Concerning this clone itself: It lacks a known antigen. No base-level quality is on record; no much larger clone is a single base apart.

The trial excluded patients who had a history of autoimmune disease or who were on systemic immunosuppression. Peripheral blood for TCR sequencing was collected from all dose cohorts at baseline, on cycle 4 day 1, and on cycle 7 day 1. The samples were drawn from a first-in-human, open-label, multicenter phase I dose-escalation trial of ivuxolimab. Adults with locally advanced or metastatic head and neck squamous cell, hepatocellular, melanoma or renal cell carcinoma were enrolled in the trial. Before TCR sequencing, CD4+ T cells and CD8+ T cells were sorted from peripheral blood as separate populations. Genomic DNA was isolated from the sorted cells so that the TCRbeta CDR3 region could be sequenced. The immunoSEQ Assay was used to sequence the TCRbeta CDR3 regions. In its TCRdb copy, this immuneACCESS table keeps in-frame sequences only and misses some clones. Where compared with another copy, unresolved V genes explain less than half of these, and the others have no known cause. This sample has around 60,000 clones in its table, and approximately 83% of those were observed once. The ten most abundant clones make up around 1.6% of the sample.

The sample consisted of CD4+ or CD8+ T cells sorted from blood, taken in a trial of the OX40 agonist ivuxolimab. The chain employs TRBV6-5 and TRBJ2-3; TRBD2 matches 9 bases in the middle. The clonotype originates from an adult with an advanced solid tumor such as melanoma, head and neck, liver or kidney cancer. For the CDR3, the sequence is CASSYRAGGVDTQYF. DNA sequence: TGTGCCAGCAGTTACCGGGCGGGGGGGGTAGATACGCAGTATTTT.